This TCR beta chain originates from a study of control samples from healthy donors and cancer patients (dated by TCRdb to about 2020). Receptors were amplified or captured by the immunoSEQ multiplex PCR assay. Entries here come from immuneACCESS through TCRdb and include only in-frame sequences with V and J called. Some clones fail to appear in such tables; in the studies checked, an unresolved V gene covers under half of the shortfall, and the cause of the remainder is unknown. The sample data list some 51,000 clones, and roughly 90% of these were observed just once. Jointly, the top ten make up about 3.5% of the sample. Comments on this clone: The target of this receptor is not known. Base qualities are not at hand, and no much larger clone is one base apart.

V drops 6 bases and J drops 7 bases, leaving 22 bases in between. Taken from cysteine to phenylalanine, the CDR3 has 16 residues. Just CDR3 DNA is preserved here, 48 bases in frame from base 1. CDR1 and CDR2 were assigned from the germline V gene as MDHEN and SYDVKM. The chain joins TRBV28 to TRBJ2-1, with TRBD2 as a weak D call on 6 bases. The receptor was derived from a man in his fifties or sixties in good health. Material: blood. The nucleotides are TGTGCCAGCAGCTGGTTGGGGGACGCGGGGAGGAATGAGCAGTTCTTC. It specifies CASSWLGDAGRNEQFF.